Listed here is a single T cell receptor beta chain. Trimming removed 7 bases from V and 0 bases from J, with 15 bases in between. From germline, CDR1 is GTSNPN and CDR2 SVGIG (reference sequence). The CDR3 is 14 residues long. These data are taken from a study of blood T cell repertoires in COVID-19. Study at large: Italy, Spain and the United States were the sources of the convalescent and acute COVID-19 samples.

Per the original methods: Estimated nucleated cell counts came from reference gene primer amplification. This table comes from immunoSEQ multiplex PCR, and its TCRdb copy is limited to in-frame clones, with some not included. The V and J calls and clone size are taken from that table; D and trimming were inferred from the DNA. In the table there are fewer than 700,000 clones, about 88% of which are singletons. The Seattle patients joined while their infection was active and were tracked longitudinally afterward. The chain uses TRBV30 and TRBJ1-2; D unclear. This receptor was identified in a woman aged 45-59 years with COVID-19, enrolled during active disease. The sequenced sample consisted of peripheral blood. The chain's CDR3 is CASFVSGTNYGYTF. The DNA for the CDR3 is TGTGCCTCCTTCGTGAGCGGTACTAACTATGGCTACACCTTC.